This T cell receptor beta chain was found in a study of blood T cell repertoires in COVID-19. Study at large: T cells, B-cell-depleted T cells, or PBMCs provided the cDNA or gDNA that served as material.

Germline CDR1 SGHRS, CDR2 YFSETQ. V lost 0 bases to trimming and J lost 7 bases, with 11 bases between them. The length of the CDR3 is 14 residues. The assay was immunoSEQ multiplex PCR, and TCRdb's table has in-frame clones only and misses some. The table lists about 280,000 clones, 65% to 90% of them singletons. Sequencing was done on a sample of peripheral blood. The chain links TRBV5-1 to TRBJ2-1; D is undetermined. The sequence derives from a man aged 50-60 years with active or convalescent COVID-19. This CDR3 reads CASSLETAENEQFF. For the CDR3, the DNA is TGCGCCAGCAGCTTGGAAACAGCTGAAAATGAGCAGTTCTTC.